This T cell receptor (beta chain) was obtained from a study of blood T cell repertoires in COVID-19 (dated by TCRdb to 2020 to 2021). Looking at the study overall: Samples covering the acute and convalescent phases of COVID-19 were provided by collaborators in the United States, Italy and Spain. The repertoires were released in a freely available public database meant as a resource for research on the immune response to SARS-CoV-2. Deeply sampled blood TCRbeta repertoires from subjects exposed to, actively infected with, or recovered from COVID-19 were included in the dataset. The prospective study material was composed of cDNA or gDNA derived from T cells, B-cell-depleted T cells, or PBMCs. Where available, HLA class I and class II types were obtained from metadata supplied by the sample provider rather than from assay-based typing. Nearly every sample came with metadata listing a de-identified subject ID, COVID-19 status, age in years and sex. Samples came from the ongoing ImmuneRACE study (first 160 participants) plus 1,254 subjects from 6 global collaborators. General study outcomes and caveats: The amount of clinical and demographic metadata varied by source and participant and was provided uncurated.

TCRbeta CDR3 regions were amplified from genomic DNA using the immunoSEQ Assay, a bias-controlled multiplex PCR. As for the original processing: The number of nucleated cells in each sample was estimated from the amplification of reference gene primers within the assay. To quantify the absolute abundance of each unique TCRbeta CDR3 rearrangement, sequence reads were collapsed and filtered. Productive Simpson clonality was computed per sample as the square root of Simpson's diversity index over productive rearrangements. TCRdb carries this immuneACCESS record with in-frame sequences only. Its versions omit some clonotypes, under half of them owing to an unresolved V gene in the studies checked, with the rest unexplained. V and J calls and clone size come straight from that table; D and trimming were deduced from the DNA. The table for this sample lists a few hundred thousand clones; 92% of them were counted only once. The ten biggest clones cover roughly 18% of the sample.

As to this clone: It lacks a known antigen. No base qualities exist here, and no much larger clone lies one base off it.

Participants in the prospective study were aged about 18 to 100 years, lived in under 30 United States geographic areas, and enrolled through a virtual design. Cohort assignment in the prospective study relied on participant-reported clinical history from a screening survey and a study questionnaire. ImmuneRACE Cohort 3 recovered participants were defined by two consecutive negative NP/OP PCR tests, healthcare professional clearance, or symptom resolution. Each participant in the prospective study had whole blood, serum and a nasopharyngeal or oropharyngeal swab collected by mobile phlebotomists. Prospective study participants could optionally give additional blood draws and questionnaires over an approximately 2-month period. Prospective study blood samples were shipped either frozen or at room temperature before DNA extraction. As encoded in the germline V gene, CDR1 is SNHLY while CDR2 is FYNNEI. Spanning cysteine to phenylalanine, the CDR3 consists of 12 amino acids. Only the CDR3 part of the read is kept: 36 bases, read in frame from the first base. Between the V and J ends, shortened by 4 bases and 4 bases respectively, the junction contains 4 bases.

The material sequenced was PBMCs or T cells enriched from blood (not recorded which). The origin of this receptor is a woman in her twenties or thirties who had recovered from COVID-19. Here the chain combines TRBV2 and TRBJ2-2, with the D gene not confidently named. The bases are TGTGCCAGCAGTGCTATCACCGGGGAGCTGTTTTTT. The translation is CASSAITGELFF.